The sequence of this T cell receptor (beta chain) was determined in a study of identical twins. Study outcomes and limitations: The models systematically underestimated how much out-of-frame TCR alpha was shared in monozygotic twins.

This clonotype was counted between two and nine times. The antigen remains unidentified. This CDR3 is 16 amino acids long. Germline V gene data show CDR1 as DFQATT and CDR2 as SNEGSKA (reference sequence). Trimming removed 6 bases at V and 6 bases at J, with 25 bases between. TCRdb recomputed calls from the 5' RACE reads with MiXCR, one row per CDR3 protein. The data hold some 900,000 distinct CDR3 sequences, with around an eighth observed a single time. The same sample was also used in a study of yellow fever vaccine responses in identical twins.

The chain combines TRBV20-1 with TRBJ2-3; the D gene is possibly TRBD2 (5 bases). Sequenced: PBMCs. The origin of this receptor is a young woman in good health. This CDR3 is CSARNLEVAFADTQYF. CDR3 in DNA: TGCAGTGCAAGGAACCTAGAGGTAGCGTTTGCGGATACGCAGTATTTT.